These 21 T cell receptor beta chains share one sample of origin, sequenced in a study of blood T cell repertoires in COVID-19. Profiled with immunoSEQ multiplex PCR; TCRdb holds only in-frame clones, not every one. The sample records roughly 180,000 clones, approximately 80% being singletons. The specimen was peripheral blood. The receptors were gathered from a woman between 35 and 50 years old with COVID-19, enrolled during active disease.

This chain joins TRBV12-3 or TRBV12-4 and TRBJ2-7; the D is unclear. Trimming left V 5 bases short and J 3 bases short, with 11 bases between. The CDR3 loop spans 13 amino acids. The CDR3 spells CASSLSGGYEQYF. CDR3 DNA sequence: TGTGCCAGCAGTCTGTCCGGTGGCTACGAGCAGTACTTC.

The chain uses TRBV9 and TRBJ1-2, with a tentative D call TRBD1 (6 bases). The CDR3 contains 15 residues. Trimming took 1 base from V and 2 from J, leaving 12 bases between them. Per germline, CDR1 SGDLS and CDR2 YYNGEE. Here the CDR3 DNA reads TGTGCCAGCAGCGTACCCGCCCAGGGGAACTATGGCTACACCTTC. Translation gives CASSVPAQGNYGYTF.

This chain connects TRBV2 to TRBJ1-1; D gene unclear. Trimming took off 8 bases at V and 5 bases at J, with 18 bases between the two ends. This CDR3 region has 14 residues. Germline lookup yields CDR1 SNHLY and CDR2 FYNNEI. The CDR3 nucleotides read TGTGCCAGCGGGTCAGAGGCCCGTGGTACTGAAGCTTTCTTT. It translates to CASGSEARGTEAFF.

The chain combines TRBV5-4 with TRBJ2-1; tentatively, D is TRBD1 (6 bases). The CDR3 spans 16 residues. Trimming took 4 bases from V and 0 from J, leaving 14 bases between them. CDR1 and CDR2 from the germline V gene are SGHNT and YYREEE (reference sequence). CDR3 protein: CASSQDRLSSYNEQFF. The CDR3 region has the DNA TGTGCCAGCAGCCAGGACAGATTGAGCTCCTACAATGAGCAGTTCTTC.

The chain couples TRBV18 to TRBJ1-3; D remains unclear. This CDR3 comprises 16 residues. Looked up from germline, CDR1 is KGHSH and CDR2 is LQKENI. V was cut by 0 bases and J by 0 bases, with 9 bases left in between. In nucleotides, the CDR3 is TGTGCCAGCTCACCACCGGCAATTCGCTCTGGAAACACCATATATTTT. This codes for CASSPPAIRSGNTIYF.

This clone was detected only once. The V call is TRBV20-1, the J call TRBJ1-2; D is uncertain. Germline CDR1 is DFQATT and CDR2 is SNEGSKA (reference sequence). The CDR3 runs 11 residues. V gave up 5 bases and J gave up 8 bases, with 12 bases separating them. CDR3 protein: CSAPPVGGYTF. The CDR3 bases are TGCAGTGCTCCGCCGGTGGGCGGCTACACCTTC.

CDR3 nucleotides: TGTGCCAGCAGTTACTCGTGGCAGACCTACGAGCAGTACTTC. Its protein product is CASSYSWQTYEQYF. The chain employs TRBV6-5 and TRBJ2-7, with D hard to call. Germline V gene lookup returns CDR1 MNHEY and CDR2 SVGAGI. This CDR3 has 14 residues. V was trimmed by 0 bases and J by 2 bases, leaving 8 bases between them.

The genes are TRBV2 and TRBJ1-1; TRBD1 matches 9 bases. This CDR3 is 14 amino acids long. CDR1 and CDR2 from the germline V gene are SNHLY and FYNNEI. With 6 bases clipped from V and 4 bases from J, the junction kept 6 bases outside the gene matches. The CDR3 coding sequence is TGTGCCAGCAGCGATACAGGGGGCGTCACTGAAGCTTTCTTT. Translating gives CASSDTGGVTEAFF.

The chain has TRBV24-1 and TRBJ1-2; 7 bases are shared with TRBD1. Germline-derived CDR1 and CDR2 are KGHDR and SFDVKD. The CDR3 is made up of 14 amino acids. V lost 5 bases and J lost 2; bases outside the gene matches: 4. Here the CDR3 DNA reads TGTGCCACCAGTGGTTCCAGGGGGAACTATGGCTACACCTTC. Amino acids: CATSGSRGNYGYTF.

The chain recombines TRBV7-9 with TRBJ1-1; D is perhaps TRBD1 (5 bases). The ends were cut back, 4 bases at V and 6 bases at J, with 15 bases in the middle. CDR1 SEHNR and CDR2 FQNEAQ come from the germline V gene (reference sequence). This CDR3 has 14 amino acids. This chain's CDR3 is CASSSGGSGPEAFF. In nucleotides, the CDR3 is TGTGCCAGCAGCTCCGGGGGGTCCGGACCTGAAGCTTTCTTT.

The chain combines TRBV7-3 with TRBJ1-2, with D hard to call. The CDR3 consists of 13 residues. Germline V lookup: CDR1 SGHTA, CDR2 FQGTGA. The ends were cut back, 1 base at V and 2 bases at J, with 5 bases in the middle. The CDR3 loop reads CASSLRANYGYTF. The DNA of the CDR3 is TGTGCCAGCAGCTTAAGGGCGAACTATGGCTACACCTTC.

The chain is built from TRBV6-5 and TRBJ2-7; the match to TRBD2 covers 10 bases. Trimming at V came to 4 bases and at J to 6 bases, leaving 12 bases not matched to a gene. Germline CDR1 and CDR2: MNHEY and SVGAGI. The CDR3 is made up of 16 amino acids. Here the CDR3 reads CASSSWTSGSPGEQYF. CDR3 nucleotide sequence: TGTGCCAGCAGTTCCTGGACTAGCGGTTCCCCGGGCGAGCAGTACTTC.

This chain joins TRBV19 and TRBJ2-7, with 10 bases that match TRBD1. The germline V gene has CDR1 LNHDA and CDR2 SQIVND (reference sequence). The V segment lost 10 bases and the J segment 5 bases; nucleotides outside the gene matches: 11. This CDR3 has 14 residues. In DNA form, the CDR3 reads TGTGCCACCCAAAGGACAGGGGGAGAGGACGAGCAGTACTTC. Translation: CATQRTGGEDEQYF.

This chain links TRBV9 with TRBJ1-2, with D tentatively TRBD1 (6 bases). The CDR3 has 17 residues. The V end lost 3 bases, the J end lost 8 bases, and 26 bases lay between the germline ends. Germline CDR1 is SGDLS and CDR2 is YYNGEE. CDR3 bases: TGTGCCAGCAGCGGAACAGACCGAATGACAGGCCGGTGGGGCTACACCTTC. It codes for CASSGTDRMTGRWGYTF.

The chain links TRBV7-8 to TRBJ1-1; 10 bases line up with TRBD1. The CDR3 has 15 amino acids. The junction had 6 bases not matched to a gene; V was cut back by 4 bases and J by 4 bases. Germline V gives CDR1 SGHVS, CDR2 FQNEAQ. CDR3 protein: CASSWDRGGGTEAFF. The CDR3, as DNA: TGTGCCAGCAGCTGGGACAGGGGAGGAGGCACTGAAGCTTTCTTT.

The chain combines TRBV7-8 with TRBJ2-4; 11 nucleotides agree with TRBD2. CDR3 length: 14 amino acids. CDR1 SGHVS and CDR2 FQNEAQ come from the germline V gene. The V gene end was trimmed by 5 bases and the J gene end by 8 bases; junction bases not matched to a gene: 5. DNA of the CDR3: TGTGCCAGCAGCCTACTAGCGGGGGAGGACATTCAGTACTTC. Encoded protein: CASSLLAGEDIQYF.

The rearrangement uses TRBV19 and TRBJ1-1; D uncertain. V was cut by 7 bases and J by 0 bases, with 15 bases left in between. This CDR3 has 15 amino acids. Germline values: CDR1 LNHDA, CDR2 SQIVND (reference sequence). CDR3 DNA: TGTGCCAGTAAGAGGGAGGGCCCCATGAACACTGAAGCTTTCTTT. Encoded protein: CASKREGPMNTEAFF.

CDR3 in DNA: TGTGCCAGCTCACAAATCCGGGACAGGGACGAAAAACTGTTTTTT. This encodes CASSQIRDRDEKLFF. V gene TRBV18 combines with J gene TRBJ1-4; the match to TRBD1 covers 9 bases. The V segment lost 4 bases and the J segment 8 bases; nucleotides outside the gene matches: 8. This CDR3 region has 15 residues. CDR1 is KGHSH, CDR2 LQKENI, per germline.

The CDR3 coding sequence is TGTGCCAGCAGGGGCGCTCAACCCAATGAGCAGTTCTTC. Its translation is CASRGAQPNEQFF. This chain uses TRBV2 with TRBJ2-1; D call uncertain. Germline lookup yields CDR1 SNHLY and CDR2 FYNNEI. V was clipped by 6 bases and J by 6 bases, with 12 bases between them. The CDR3 runs to 13 residues.

This clone turned up a few times. This sequence joins TRBV7-9 and TRBJ1-5; D not certain. CDR1 and CDR2 (germline): SEHNR, FQNEAQ (reference sequence). The ends were cut back, 2 bases at V and 7 bases at J, with 9 bases in the middle. The CDR3 is 13 residues long. In nucleotides, the CDR3 is TGTGCCAGCAGCTTAAATGAGGGACAGCCCCAGCATTTT. This encodes CASSLNEGQPQHF. Together with reference TRBV7-9 and TRBJ1-5, the CDR3 gives the full variable domain: DTGVSQNPRHKITKRGQNVTFRCDPISEHNRLYWYRQTLGQGPEFLTYFQNEAQLEKSRLLSDRFSAERPKGSFSTLEIQRTEQGDSAMYLCASSLNEGQPQHFGDGTRLSIL.

The V call is TRBV4-1, the J call TRBJ2-1; 11 nucleotides align to TRBD2. In germline, CDR1 is MGHRA, CDR2 YSYEKL. The length of the CDR3 is 17 residues. V trimming: 1 base; J trimming: 4 bases; junction bases outside the gene matches: 6. CDR3 coding DNA: TGCGCCAGCAGCCAAGCCCAGGGACTAGCGGTTTACAATGAGCAGTTCTTC. It specifies CASSQAQGLAVYNEQFF.